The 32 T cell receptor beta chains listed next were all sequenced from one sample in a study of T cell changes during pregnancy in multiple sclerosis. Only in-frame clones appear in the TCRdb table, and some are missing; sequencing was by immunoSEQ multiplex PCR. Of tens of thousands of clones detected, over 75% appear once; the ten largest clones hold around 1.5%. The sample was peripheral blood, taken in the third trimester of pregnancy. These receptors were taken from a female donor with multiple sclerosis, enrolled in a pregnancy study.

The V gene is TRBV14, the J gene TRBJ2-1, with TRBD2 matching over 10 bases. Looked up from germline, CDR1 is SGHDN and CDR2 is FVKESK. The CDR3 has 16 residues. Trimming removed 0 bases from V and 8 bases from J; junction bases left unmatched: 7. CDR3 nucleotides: TGTGCCAGCAGCCAAGAAGGCCTAGCGGGAGTCTATGAGCAGTTCTTC. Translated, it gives CASSQEGLAGVYEQFF.

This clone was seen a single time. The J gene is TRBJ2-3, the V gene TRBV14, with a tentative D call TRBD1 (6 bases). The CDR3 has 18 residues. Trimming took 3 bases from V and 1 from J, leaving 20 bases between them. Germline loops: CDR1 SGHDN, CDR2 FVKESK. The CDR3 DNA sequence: TGTGCCAGCAGCCAGGTGGGGGCCCTCCCCCGGGGCACAGATACGCAGTATTTT. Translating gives CASSQVGALPRGTDTQYF.

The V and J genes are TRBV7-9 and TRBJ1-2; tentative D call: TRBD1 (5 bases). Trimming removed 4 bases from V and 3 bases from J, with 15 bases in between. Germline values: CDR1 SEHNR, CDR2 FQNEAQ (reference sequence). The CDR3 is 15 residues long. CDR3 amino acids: CASSSGRTQDYGYTF. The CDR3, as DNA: TGTGCCAGCAGCTCCGGGCGGACACAAGACTATGGCTACACCTTC.

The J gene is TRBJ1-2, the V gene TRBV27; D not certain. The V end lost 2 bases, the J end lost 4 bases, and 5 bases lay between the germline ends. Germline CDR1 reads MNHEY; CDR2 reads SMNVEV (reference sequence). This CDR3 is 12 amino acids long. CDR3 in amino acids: CASSLPGYGYTF. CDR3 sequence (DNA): TGTGCCAGCAGTTTACCCGGCTATGGCTACACCTTC.

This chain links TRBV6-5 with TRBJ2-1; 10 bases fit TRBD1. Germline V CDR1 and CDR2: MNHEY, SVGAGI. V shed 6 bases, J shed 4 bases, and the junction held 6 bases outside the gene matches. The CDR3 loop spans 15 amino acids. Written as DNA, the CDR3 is TGTGCCAGCAGCACGACAGGGGGCCCTTACAATGAGCAGTTCTTC. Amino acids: CASSTTGGPYNEQFF.

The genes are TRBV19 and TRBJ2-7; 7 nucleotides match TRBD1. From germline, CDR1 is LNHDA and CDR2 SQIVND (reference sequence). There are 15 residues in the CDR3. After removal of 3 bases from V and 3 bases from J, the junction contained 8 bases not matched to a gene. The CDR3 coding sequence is TGTGCCAGTAGTATTCGTGGACAGGCCGGCTACGAGCAGTACTTC. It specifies CASSIRGQAGYEQYF.

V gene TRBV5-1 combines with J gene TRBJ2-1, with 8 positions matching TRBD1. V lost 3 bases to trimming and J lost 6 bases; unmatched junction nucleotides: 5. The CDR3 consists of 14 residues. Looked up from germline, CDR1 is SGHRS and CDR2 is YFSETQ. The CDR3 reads CASSSDRVGNEQFF. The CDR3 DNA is TGCGCCAGCAGCTCGGACAGGGTAGGCAATGAGCAGTTCTTC.

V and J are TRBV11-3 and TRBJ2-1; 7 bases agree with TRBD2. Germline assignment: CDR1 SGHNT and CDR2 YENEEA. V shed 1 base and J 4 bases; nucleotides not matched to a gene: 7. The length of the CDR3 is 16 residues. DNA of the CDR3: TGTGCCAGCAGCTTAGGGGGAGGGAACTTATACAATGAGCAGTTCTTC. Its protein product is CASSLGGGNLYNEQFF.

In DNA form, the CDR3 reads TGTGCCAGCAGCTTAAGGGACTCTGTGTATAGCACAGATACGCAGTATTTT. Residues: CASSLRDSVYSTDTQYF. The chain combines TRBV7-6 with TRBJ2-3; possible D gene TRBD2, 6 bases. V lost 2 bases and J lost 0, with 15 bases in between. This CDR3 comprises 17 residues. Germline CDR1 reads SGHVS; CDR2 reads FNYEAQ.

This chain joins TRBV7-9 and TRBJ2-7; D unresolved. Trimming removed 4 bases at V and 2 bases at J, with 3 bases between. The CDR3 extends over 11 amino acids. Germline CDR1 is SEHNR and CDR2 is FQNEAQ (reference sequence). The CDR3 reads CASSSAYEQYF. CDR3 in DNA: TGTGCCAGCAGCTCAGCCTACGAGCAGTACTTC.

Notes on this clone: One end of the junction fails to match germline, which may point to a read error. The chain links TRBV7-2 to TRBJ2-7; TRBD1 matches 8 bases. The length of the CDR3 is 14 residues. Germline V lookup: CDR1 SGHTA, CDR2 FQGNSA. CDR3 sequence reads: CASSLLQGVFERYF. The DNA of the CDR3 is TGTGCCAGCAGCTTGCTACAGGGGGTCTTCGAGCGGTACTTC.

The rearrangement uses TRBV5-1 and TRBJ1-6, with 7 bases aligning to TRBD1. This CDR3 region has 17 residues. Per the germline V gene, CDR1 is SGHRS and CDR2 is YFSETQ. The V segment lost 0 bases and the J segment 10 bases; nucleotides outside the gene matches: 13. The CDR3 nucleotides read TGCGCCAGCAGCTTGGCCCAAAGCTCGGGACAGTCATCACCCCTCCACTTT. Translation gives CASSLAQSSGQSSPLHF. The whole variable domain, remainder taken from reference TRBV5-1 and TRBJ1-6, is KAGVTQTPRYLIKTRGQQVTLSCSPISGHRSVSWYQQTPGQGLQFLFEYFSETQRNKGNFPGRFSGRQFSNSRSEMNVSTLELGDSALYLCASSLAQSSGQSSPLHFGNGTRLTVT.

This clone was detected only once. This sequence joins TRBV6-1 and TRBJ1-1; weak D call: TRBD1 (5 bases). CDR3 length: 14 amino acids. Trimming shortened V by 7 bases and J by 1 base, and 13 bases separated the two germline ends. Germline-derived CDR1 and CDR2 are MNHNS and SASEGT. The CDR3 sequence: CASTVQQGNTEAFF. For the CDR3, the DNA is TGTGCCAGCACGGTGCAGCAGGGGAACACTGAAGCTTTCTTT.

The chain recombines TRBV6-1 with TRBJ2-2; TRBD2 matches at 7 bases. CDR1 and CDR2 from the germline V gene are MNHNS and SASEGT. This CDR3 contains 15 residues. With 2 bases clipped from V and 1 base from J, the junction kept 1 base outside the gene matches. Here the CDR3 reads CASSEPGGNTGELFF. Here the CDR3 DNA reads TGTGCCAGCAGTGAACCGGGGGGGAACACCGGGGAGCTGTTTTTT.

For the CDR3, the DNA is TGTGCCAGCAGCTTAGTAGCTAACACCGGGGAGCTGTTTTTT. Translated: CASSLVANTGELFF. The chain employs TRBV7-2 and TRBJ2-2, with D hard to call. This CDR3 has 14 amino acids. Germline values: CDR1 SGHTA, CDR2 FQGNSA. The ends were cut back, 1 base at V and 2 bases at J, with 5 bases in the middle.

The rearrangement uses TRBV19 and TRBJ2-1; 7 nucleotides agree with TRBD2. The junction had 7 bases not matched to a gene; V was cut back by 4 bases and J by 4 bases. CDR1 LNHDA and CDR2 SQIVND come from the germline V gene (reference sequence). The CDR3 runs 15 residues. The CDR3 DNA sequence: TGTGCCAGTAGTACCTCCAGCGGGGAGTACAATGAGCAGTTCTTC. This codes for CASSTSSGEYNEQFF.

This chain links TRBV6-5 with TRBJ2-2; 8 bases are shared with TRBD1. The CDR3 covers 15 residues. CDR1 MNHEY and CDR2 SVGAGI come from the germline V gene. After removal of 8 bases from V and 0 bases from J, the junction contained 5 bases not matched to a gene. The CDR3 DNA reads TGTGCCAGCTGGGGACAGGCGGCGAACACCGGGGAGCTGTTTTTT. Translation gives CASWGQAANTGELFF.

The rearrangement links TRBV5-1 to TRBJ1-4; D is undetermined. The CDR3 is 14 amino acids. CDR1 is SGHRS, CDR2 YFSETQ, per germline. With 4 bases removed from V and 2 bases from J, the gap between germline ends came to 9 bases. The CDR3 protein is CASSRTLTNEKLFF. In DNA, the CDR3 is TGCGCCAGCAGCCGGACTTTGACTAATGAAAAACTGTTTTTT.

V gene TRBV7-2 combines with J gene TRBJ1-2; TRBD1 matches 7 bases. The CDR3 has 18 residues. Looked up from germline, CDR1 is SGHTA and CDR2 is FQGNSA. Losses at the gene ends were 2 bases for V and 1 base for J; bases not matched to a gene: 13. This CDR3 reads CASSLRGQAFTINYGYTF. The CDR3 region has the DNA TGTGCCAGCAGCTTAAGGGGGCAGGCCTTCACGATTAACTATGGCTACACCTTC.

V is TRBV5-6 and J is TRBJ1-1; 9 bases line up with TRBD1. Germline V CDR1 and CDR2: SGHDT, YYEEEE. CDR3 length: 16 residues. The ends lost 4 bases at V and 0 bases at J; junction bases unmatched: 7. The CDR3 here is CASSRTGVGMNTEAFF. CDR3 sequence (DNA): TGTGCCAGCAGCCGGACAGGGGTCGGAATGAACACTGAAGCTTTCTTT.

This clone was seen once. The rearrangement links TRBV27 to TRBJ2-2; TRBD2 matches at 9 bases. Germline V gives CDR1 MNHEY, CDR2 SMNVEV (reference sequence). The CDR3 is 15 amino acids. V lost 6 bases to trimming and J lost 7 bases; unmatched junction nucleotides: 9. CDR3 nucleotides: TGTGCCAGCAGGTTGGGACTAGCTCTAGGCGGGGAGCTGTTTTTT. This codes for CASRLGLALGGELFF.

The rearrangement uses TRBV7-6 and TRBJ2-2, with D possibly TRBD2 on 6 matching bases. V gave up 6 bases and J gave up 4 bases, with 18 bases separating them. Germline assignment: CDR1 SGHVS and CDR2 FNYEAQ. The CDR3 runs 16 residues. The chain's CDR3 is CASSLRLALGTGELFF. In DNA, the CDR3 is TGTGCCAGCAGTTTACGCCTAGCGCTTGGCACCGGGGAGCTGTTTTTT. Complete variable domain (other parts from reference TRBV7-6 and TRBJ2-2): GAGVSQSPRYKVTKRGQDVALRCDPISGHVSLYWYRQALGQGPEFLTYFNYEAQQDKSGLPNDRFSAERPEGSISTLTIQRTEQRDSAMYRCASSLRLALGTGELFFGEGSRLTVL.

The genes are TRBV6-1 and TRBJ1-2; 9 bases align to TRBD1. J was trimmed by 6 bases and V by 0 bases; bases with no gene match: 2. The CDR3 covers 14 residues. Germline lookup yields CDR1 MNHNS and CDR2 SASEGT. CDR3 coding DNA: TGTGCCAGCAGTGAAGCGGGACAGGGAGATGGCTACACCTTC. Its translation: CASSEAGQGDGYTF.

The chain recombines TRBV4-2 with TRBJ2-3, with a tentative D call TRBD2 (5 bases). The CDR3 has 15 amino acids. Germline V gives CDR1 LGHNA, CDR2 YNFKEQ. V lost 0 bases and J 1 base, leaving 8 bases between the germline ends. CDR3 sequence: CASSQDTGGTDTQYF. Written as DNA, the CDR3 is TGTGCCAGCAGCCAAGATACCGGGGGCACAGATACGCAGTATTTT.

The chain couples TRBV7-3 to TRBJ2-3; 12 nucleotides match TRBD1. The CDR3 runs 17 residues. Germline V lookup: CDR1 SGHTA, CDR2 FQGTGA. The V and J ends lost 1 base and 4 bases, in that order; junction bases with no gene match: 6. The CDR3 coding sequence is TGTGCCAGCAGCTTAATCGCCGGGACAGGGGGCGCAGATACGCAGTATTTT. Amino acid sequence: CASSLIAGTGGADTQYF.

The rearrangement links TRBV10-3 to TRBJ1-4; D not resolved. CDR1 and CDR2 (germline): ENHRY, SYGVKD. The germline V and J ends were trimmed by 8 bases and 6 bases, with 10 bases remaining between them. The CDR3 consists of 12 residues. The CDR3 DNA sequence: TGTGCCATCGGAGGGCGGGATGAAAAACTGTTTTTT. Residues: CAIGGRDEKLFF.

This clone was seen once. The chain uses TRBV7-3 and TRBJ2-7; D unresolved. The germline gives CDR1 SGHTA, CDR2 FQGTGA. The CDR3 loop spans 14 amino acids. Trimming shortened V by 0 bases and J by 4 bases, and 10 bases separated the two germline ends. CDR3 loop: CASSLTAPGYEQYF. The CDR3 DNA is TGTGCCAGCAGCTTAACAGCCCCCGGGTACGAGCAGTACTTC. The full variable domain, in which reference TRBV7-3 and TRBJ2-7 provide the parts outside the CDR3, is GAGVSQTPSNKVTEKGKYVELRCDPISGHTALYWYRQSLGQGPEFLIYFQGTGAADDSGLPNDRFFAVRPEGSVSTLKIQRTERGDSAVYLCASSLTAPGYEQYFGPGTRLTVT.

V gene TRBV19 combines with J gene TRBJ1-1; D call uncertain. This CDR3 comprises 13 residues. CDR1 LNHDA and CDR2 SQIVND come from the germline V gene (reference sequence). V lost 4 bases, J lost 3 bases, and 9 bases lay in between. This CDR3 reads CASSSVGDTEAFF. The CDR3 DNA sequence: TGTGCCAGTAGTAGTGTCGGAGACACTGAAGCTTTCTTT.

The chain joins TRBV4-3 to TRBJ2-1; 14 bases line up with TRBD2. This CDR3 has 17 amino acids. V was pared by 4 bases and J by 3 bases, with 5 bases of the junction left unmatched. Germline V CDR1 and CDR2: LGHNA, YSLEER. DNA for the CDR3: TGCGCCAGCAGCCCCGTGGGACTAGCGGGGGTCTACAATGAGCAGTTCTTC. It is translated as CASSPVGLAGVYNEQFF.

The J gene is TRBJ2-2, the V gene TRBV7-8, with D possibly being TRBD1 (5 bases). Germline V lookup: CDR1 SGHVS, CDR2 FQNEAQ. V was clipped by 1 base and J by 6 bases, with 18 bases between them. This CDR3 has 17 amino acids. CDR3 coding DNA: TGTGCCAGCAGCTTAGTCCTGTGGCAGGGATTATCCGGGGAGCTGTTTTTT. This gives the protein CASSLVLWQGLSGELFF.

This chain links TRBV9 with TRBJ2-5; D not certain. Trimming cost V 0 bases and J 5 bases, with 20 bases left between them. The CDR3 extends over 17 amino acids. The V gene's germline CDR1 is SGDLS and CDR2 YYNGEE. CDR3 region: CASSVGSSANLEETQYF. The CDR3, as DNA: TGTGCCAGCAGCGTAGGGAGTTCGGCCAACCTCGAGGAGACCCAGTACTTC.

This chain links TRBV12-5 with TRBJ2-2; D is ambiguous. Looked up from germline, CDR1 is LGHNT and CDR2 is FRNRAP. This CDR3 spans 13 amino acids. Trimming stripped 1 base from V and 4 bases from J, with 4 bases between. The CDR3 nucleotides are TGTGCTAGTGGTTTGGAGCTCACCGGGGAGCTGTTTTTT. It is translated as CASGLELTGELFF. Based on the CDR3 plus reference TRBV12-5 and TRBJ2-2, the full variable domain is DARVTQTPRHKVTEMGQEVTMRCQPILGHNTVFWYRQTMMQGLELLAYFRNRAPLDDSGMPKDRFSAEMPDATLATLKIQPSEPRDSAVYFCASGLELTGELFFGEGSRLTVL.